This paragraph covers one TCR beta chain sequence. This sample stems from a study of T cell responses to AZD1222 COVID-19 vaccine. Assay: immunoSEQ multiplex PCR; the TCRdb copy retains only in-frame clones and omits some. The data contain about 130,000 clones, 80% to 90% of them singletons. Germline V gene lookup returns CDR1 SGDLS and CDR2 YYNGEE. V shed 3 bases, J shed 2 bases, and the junction held 3 bases outside the gene matches. The CDR3 has 14 amino acids. This chain links TRBV9 with TRBJ2-3, with 7 positions matching TRBD2. The sequence was obtained from an adult in good health. The specimen was peripheral blood, collected on day 0 of AZD1222 vaccination. CDR3 in DNA: TGTGCCAGCAGCGCGAGCGGGGCCACAGATACGCAGTATTTT. Amino acids: CASSASGATDTQYF.